This entry features one TCR beta chain sequence. What it binds is unknown. Mismatch with germline at one junction end may stem from a read error. Stated treatment: about 20 received Ad26.COV2.S at low or high dose, single or two shots; 5 received placebo; per-sample allocation not given. Following the first vaccine or placebo injection, samples were taken on day 63. An Ad26 vector carrying the Wuhan-strain SARS-CoV-2 spike served as the vaccine. The entry originates in a study of Ad26.COV2.S vaccination and SARS-CoV-2 variants. Background on the study: Intramuscular Ad26.COV2.S at 5x10^10 or 1x10^11 viral particles.

Clones were sequenced by immunoSEQ multiplex PCR, and TCRdb holds only the in-frame ones, with some missing. The sample carries about 400,000 clones, 80% to 90% recorded once. From germline, CDR1 is LGHDT and CDR2 YNNKEL (reference sequence). CDR3 length: 16 residues. Overall study findings and caveats: Spike-specific TCR breadth in vaccine recipients exceeded that seen in placebo recipients.

The TCR originated in a person aged 18-60 years who received the Ad26.COV2.S COVID-19 vaccine or a placebo. The genes are TRBV3-1 (or the pseudogene TRBV3-2) and TRBJ1-1, with a weak D call TRBD1 (5 bases). The sample was peripheral blood, taken in a trial of Ad26.COV2.S vaccine versus placebo. The CDR3, as DNA: TGTGCCAGCAGCCGCGGGCCTCGGGGCTACACCCCTGAGGCTTTCTTT. It codes for CASSRGPRGYTPEAFF.